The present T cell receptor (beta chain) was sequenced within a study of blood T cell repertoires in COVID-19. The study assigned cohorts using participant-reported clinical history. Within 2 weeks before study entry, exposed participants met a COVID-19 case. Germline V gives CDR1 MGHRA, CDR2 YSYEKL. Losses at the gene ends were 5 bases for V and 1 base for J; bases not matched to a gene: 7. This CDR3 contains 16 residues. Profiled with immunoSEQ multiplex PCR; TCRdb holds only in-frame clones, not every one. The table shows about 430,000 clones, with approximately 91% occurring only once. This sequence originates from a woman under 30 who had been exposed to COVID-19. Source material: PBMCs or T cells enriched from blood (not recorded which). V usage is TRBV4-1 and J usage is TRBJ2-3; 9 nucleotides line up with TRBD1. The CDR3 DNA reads TGCGCCAGCAGCGTGAGACAGGGGGACGGCACAGATACGCAGTATTTT. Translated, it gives CASSVRQGDGTDTQYF.